The clone carrying this TCR beta chain was seen only once. The data originate from a study of blood T cell repertoires in COVID-19. For the study at large: The United States, Italy and Spain were the sources of the acute and convalescent COVID-19 samples. T cells, B-cell-depleted T cells, or PBMCs provided the cDNA or gDNA that served as material.

Under the authors' procedure: Amplified reference gene primers provided the basis for estimating nucleated cell counts. Clones were sequenced by immunoSEQ multiplex PCR, and TCRdb holds only the in-frame ones, with some missing. The V and J calls and the clone size are those of that table, but D and trimming were determined from the DNA. The sample lists 130,000 to 150,000 clones, roughly 80% occurring once. Germline V gene sequence: CDR1 MGHRA, CDR2 YSYEKL. The CDR3 sequence is 17 residues long. Trimming cost V 2 bases and J 1 base, with 17 bases left between them. The material sequenced was peripheral blood. The chain recombines TRBV4-1 with TRBJ1-1, with a possible D match to TRBD1 (5 bases). This TCR was sampled from a human donor in a cohort sampled during active COVID-19. The CDR3 is CASSQSNRLGRNTEAFF. CDR3 bases: TGCGCCAGCAGCCAAAGTAACCGTTTGGGGCGGAACACTGAAGCTTTCTTT.